This note documents a single T cell receptor (beta chain) sequence. The sample belongs to a study of PD-L1 blockade in urothelial cancer. Trimming at V came to 4 bases and at J to 6 bases, leaving 14 bases not matched to a gene. Germline CDR1 is LGHNA and CDR2 is YSLEER. There are 17 residues in the CDR3. As to time point: peripheral blood 6 weeks after treatment start. Only in-frame clones appear in the TCRdb table, and some are missing; sequencing was by immunoSEQ multiplex PCR. The sample has roughly 24,000 clones, around 91% seen once; the top ten hold about 11%. The rearrangement joins TRBV4-3 to TRBJ2-1, with TRBD2 matching 8 bases. The receptor was isolated from a woman aged 55 to 70 with urothelial cancer. This sample comprised PBMCs, obtained around atezolizumab (anti-PD-L1) treatment. The CDR3 here is CASSLSSGGRWGNEQFF. In nucleotides, the CDR3 is TGCGCCAGCAGCCTCAGTTCAGGCGGGAGGTGGGGCAATGAGCAGTTCTTC.